Below are 19 T cell receptor beta chains sequenced from a single sample in a study of technical replicates of blood from a few donors. Repertoires were generated with immunoSEQ multiplex PCR, while TCRdb's copy carries only in-frame clones and drops some. The sample yields about 84,000 clones, almost 98% seen once. The sequenced material came from T cells isolated from PBMCs. All receptors derive from a human donor in good health.

V gene TRBV7-2 combines with J gene TRBJ2-3; D gene ambiguous. Trimming took off 1 base at V and 2 bases at J, with 13 bases between the two ends. The CDR3 totals 16 residues. Germline V gives CDR1 SGHTA, CDR2 FQGNSA. Here the CDR3 DNA reads TGTGCCAGCAGCTTAGAACTACACGGTCCCACAGATACGCAGTATTTT. Translation: CASSLELHGPTDTQYF.

The chain links TRBV30 to TRBJ2-5; maybe TRBD2 (5 bases). Germline V gene data show CDR1 as GTSNPN and CDR2 as SVGIG (reference sequence). CDR3 size: 13 residues. V was shortened by 2 bases and J by 4 bases, with 11 bases between the two germline ends. The CDR3 DNA reads TGTGCCTGGAGTAGCCTAGCCCCAGAGACCCAGTACTTC. It specifies CAWSSLAPETQYF.

The CDR3 DNA sequence: TGCGCCAGCAGCTTTTTTTGGGACAGGTCGAGCTCCTACAATGAGCAGTTCTTC. Its protein product is CASSFFWDRSSSYNEQFF. The genes are TRBV5-1 and TRBJ2-1; 8 positions agree with TRBD1. The CDR3 extends over 18 amino acids. CDR1 and CDR2 from the germline V gene are SGHRS and YFSETQ. V dropped 2 bases and J dropped 0; count of bases not matched to a gene: 10.

This clone was seen a single time. The CDR3 nucleotides are TGCAGCGTTGTTCTAGCGGGGGCTATTGAGTTCTTC. Its protein is CSVVLAGAIEFF. This chain connects TRBV29-1 to TRBJ2-1, with 10 nucleotides matching TRBD2. There are 12 residues in the CDR3. V gave up 4 bases and J gave up 14 bases; unmatched junction bases: 8. Germline CDR1 is SQVTM and CDR2 is ANQGSEA.

The rearrangement uses TRBV28 and TRBJ2-1; the match to TRBD1 covers 7 bases. V shed 7 bases, J shed 1 base, and the junction held 4 bases outside the gene matches. The CDR3 has 14 amino acids. Germline V gene lookup returns CDR1 MDHEN and CDR2 SYDVKM. DNA for the CDR3: TGTGCCAGCACCGACAGGGTGTCCTACAATGAGCAGTTCTTC. It is translated as CASTDRVSYNEQFF.

The chain carries TRBV27 and TRBJ1-1; tentatively, D is TRBD1 (6 bases). Deletions cut 1 base from V and 0 bases from J, with 9 bases between. CDR1 and CDR2 (germline): MNHEY, SMNVEV (reference sequence). The CDR3 is 15 residues long. CDR3 protein: CASSLYTGMNTEAFF. The CDR3 DNA reads as TGTGCCAGCAGTTTATATACAGGGATGAACACTGAAGCTTTCTTT.

V is TRBV14 and J is TRBJ1-6, with D perhaps matching TRBD1 (5 bases). Germline CDR1 SGHDN, CDR2 FVKESK. Between the trimmed V and J ends, which lost 1 base and 9 bases, there was a span of 16 bases. This CDR3 has 16 residues. The CDR3 DNA follows: TGTGCCAGCAGCCAAGGGGGCCCGGTGAGAGGTTCACCCCTCCACTTT. The encoded protein is CASSQGGPVRGSPLHF.

The chain is built from TRBV5-1 and TRBJ2-7; no reliable D call. V was clipped by 1 base and J by 5 bases, with 10 bases between them. The germline gives CDR1 SGHRS, CDR2 YFSETQ. CDR3 length equals 13 residues. The chain's CDR3 is CASSLMFADEQYF. In nucleotides, the CDR3 is TGCGCCAGCAGCTTGATGTTTGCGGACGAGCAGTACTTC.

The CDR3 protein is CASSSGLATSNEQFF. DNA of the CDR3: TGTGCCAGCAGCTCAGGACTAGCGACGTCCAATGAGCAGTTCTTC. This chain joins TRBV5-4 and TRBJ2-1; 9 bases align to TRBD2. Germline V gene sequence: CDR1 SGHNT, CDR2 YYREEE (reference sequence). V gave up 3 bases and J gave up 6 bases; unmatched junction bases: 7. This CDR3 is built from 15 residues.

V usage is TRBV4-1 and J usage is TRBJ1-2, with 7 bases identical to TRBD1. The CDR3 contains 16 residues. From germline, CDR1 is MGHRA and CDR2 YSYEKL. The J segment lost 6 bases and the V segment lost 1 base, leaving 11 bases of the junction unmatched. For the CDR3, the DNA is TGCGCCAGCAGCCAAGGGTACAGGGGCCAAGAAGATGGCTACACCTTC. Its translation is CASSQGYRGQEDGYTF.

The chain uses TRBV7-8 and TRBJ2-1, with TRBD2 identical over 8 bases. The CDR3 is 14 amino acids. CDR1 is SGHVS and CDR2 is FQNEAQ in the germline V gene. The ends lost 5 bases at V and 7 bases at J; junction bases unmatched: 7. The chain's CDR3 is CASSGERGRNEQFF. The CDR3 region has the DNA TGTGCCAGCAGCGGGGAGCGGGGGAGAAATGAGCAGTTCTTC.

The V and J genes are TRBV10-3 and TRBJ2-2; TRBD2 might be the D (6 bases). The CDR3 has 12 amino acids. The germline gives CDR1 ENHRY, CDR2 SYGVKD. V lost 8 bases to trimming and J lost 6 bases, with 10 bases between them. The CDR3 sequence: CAIRTISGELFF. Here the CDR3 DNA reads TGTGCCATCCGGACTATTTCCGGGGAGCTGTTTTTT.

The chain employs TRBV4-2 and TRBJ2-1; no definite D call. The length of the CDR3 is 14 residues. Germline CDR1 LGHNA, CDR2 YNFKEQ. Trimming cost V 1 base and J 7 bases, with 11 bases left between them. CDR3 DNA sequence: TGTGCCAGCAGCCAAGCCAATTTGGAGAATGAGCAGTTCTTC. This translates into CASSQANLENEQFF.

This sequence joins TRBV7-3 and TRBJ2-3; D not resolved. V was trimmed by 5 bases and J by 3 bases, leaving 12 bases between them. The CDR3 is 14 residues long. Germline V lookup: CDR1 SGHTA, CDR2 FQGTGA. For the CDR3, the DNA is TGTGCCAGCAGCCCTTTAGTAGCTACAGATACGCAGTATTTT. Translation gives CASSPLVATDTQYF.

This clone was seen just once. The J gene is TRBJ2-3, the V gene TRBV28; D not resolved. CDR3 length: 16 amino acids. V lost 1 base and J 0 bases, leaving 11 bases between the germline ends. Per the germline V gene, CDR1 is MDHEN and CDR2 is SYDVKM. CDR3 protein: CASSLSPRPSTDTQYF. The CDR3 DNA follows: TGTGCCAGCAGTTTATCGCCTAGACCTAGCACAGATACGCAGTATTTT.

The V gene is TRBV5-1, the J gene TRBJ2-1, with D maybe TRBD2 (6 bases). The length of the CDR3 is 15 residues. The V gene lost 4 bases and the J gene lost 7 bases, with 18 bases spanning the gap. In germline, CDR1 is SGHRS, CDR2 YFSETQ. The CDR3 DNA reads TGCGCCAGCAGCCCAATAGCGGAGTCCGGTAATGAGCAGTTCTTC. Amino acids: CASSPIAESGNEQFF. The variable domain in full, with the rest retrieved from reference TRBV5-1 and TRBJ2-1, is KAGVTQTPRYLIKTRGQQVTLSCSPISGHRSVSWYQQTPGQGLQFLFEYFSETQRNKGNFPGRFSGRQFSNSRSEMNVSTLELGDSALYLCASSPIAESGNEQFFGPGTRLTVL.

The chain has TRBV19 and TRBJ1-1; the D is unclear. Trimming took 5 bases from V and 3 from J, leaving 10 bases between them. CDR3 length equals 13 residues. Germline values: CDR1 LNHDA, CDR2 SQIVND (reference sequence). CDR3 nucleotide sequence: TGTGCCAGTAGTGCCCGGTCGGACACTGAAGCTTTCTTT. This translates into CASSARSDTEAFF.

This rearrangement joins TRBV7-3 to TRBJ2-3; D not certain. Trimming stripped 5 bases from V and 2 bases from J, with 11 bases between. This CDR3 spans 14 amino acids. Germline V CDR1 and CDR2: SGHTA, FQGTGA. The CDR3 is CASSQLVLTDTQYF. CDR3 coding DNA: TGTGCCAGCAGCCAACTCGTCCTCACAGATACGCAGTATTTT.

V is TRBV4-1 and J is TRBJ2-3, with a weak D call TRBD2 (6 bases). Trimming took 1 base from V and 2 from J, leaving 22 bases between them. The CDR3 extends over 19 amino acids. CDR1 and CDR2 from the germline V gene are MGHRA and YSYEKL. CDR3 sequence reads: CASSQVDLAGRRPTDTQYF. CDR3 nucleotides: TGCGCCAGCAGCCAAGTAGATTTGGCGGGACGGCGACCCACAGATACGCAGTATTTT.